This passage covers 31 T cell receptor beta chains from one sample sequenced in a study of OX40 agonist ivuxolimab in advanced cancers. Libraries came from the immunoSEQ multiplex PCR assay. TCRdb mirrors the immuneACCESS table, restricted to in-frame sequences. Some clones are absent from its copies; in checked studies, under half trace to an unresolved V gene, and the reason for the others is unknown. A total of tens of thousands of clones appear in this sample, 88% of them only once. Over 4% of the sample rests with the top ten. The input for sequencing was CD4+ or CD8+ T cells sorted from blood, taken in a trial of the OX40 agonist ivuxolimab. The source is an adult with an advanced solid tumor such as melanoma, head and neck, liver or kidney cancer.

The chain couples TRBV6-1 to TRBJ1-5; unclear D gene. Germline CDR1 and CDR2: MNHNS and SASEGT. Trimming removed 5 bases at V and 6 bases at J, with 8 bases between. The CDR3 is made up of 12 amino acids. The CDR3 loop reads CASSLHTQPQHF. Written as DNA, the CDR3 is TGTGCCAGCAGTCTACATACTCAGCCCCAGCATTTT.

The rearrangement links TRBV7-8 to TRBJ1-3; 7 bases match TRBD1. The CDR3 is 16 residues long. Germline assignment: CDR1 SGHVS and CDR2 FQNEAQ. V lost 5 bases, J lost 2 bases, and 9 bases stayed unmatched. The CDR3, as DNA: TGTGCCAGCAGCCACCTCGGGCAGGGGGCTGGAAACACCATATATTTT. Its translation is CASSHLGQGAGNTIYF.

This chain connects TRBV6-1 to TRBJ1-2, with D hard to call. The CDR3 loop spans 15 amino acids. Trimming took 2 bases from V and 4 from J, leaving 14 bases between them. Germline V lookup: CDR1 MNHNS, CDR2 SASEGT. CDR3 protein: CASSERWTNSYGYTF. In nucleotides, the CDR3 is TGTGCCAGCAGTGAAAGGTGGACCAATAGCTATGGCTACACCTTC.

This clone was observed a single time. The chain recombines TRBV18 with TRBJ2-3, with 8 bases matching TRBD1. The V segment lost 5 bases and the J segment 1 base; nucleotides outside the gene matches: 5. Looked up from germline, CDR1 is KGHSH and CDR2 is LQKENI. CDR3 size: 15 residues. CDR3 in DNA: TGTGCCAGCTCAGATTCAGGGGGCGGCACAGATACGCAGTATTTT. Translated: CASSDSGGGTDTQYF.

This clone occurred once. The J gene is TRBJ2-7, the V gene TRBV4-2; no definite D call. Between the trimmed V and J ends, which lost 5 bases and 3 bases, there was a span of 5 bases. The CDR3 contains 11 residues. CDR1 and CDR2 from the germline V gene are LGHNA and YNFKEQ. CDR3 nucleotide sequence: TGTGCCAGCAGCGCCAACTACGAGCAGTACTTC. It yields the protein CASSANYEQYF.

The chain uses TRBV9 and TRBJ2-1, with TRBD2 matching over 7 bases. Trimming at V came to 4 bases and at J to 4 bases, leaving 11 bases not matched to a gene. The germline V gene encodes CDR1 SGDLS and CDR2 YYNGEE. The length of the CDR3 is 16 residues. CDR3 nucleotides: TGTGCCAGCAGCTCCCCTAGCGGCCAAGCTTACAATGAGCAGTTCTTC. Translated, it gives CASSSPSGQAYNEQFF.

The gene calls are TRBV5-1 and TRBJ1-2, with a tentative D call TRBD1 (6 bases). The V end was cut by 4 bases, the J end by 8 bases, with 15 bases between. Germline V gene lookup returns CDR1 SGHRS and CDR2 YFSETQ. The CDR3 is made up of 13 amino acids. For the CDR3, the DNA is TGCGCCAGCAGCGAATCAGGGGCGCAAGGCTACACCTTC. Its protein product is CASSESGAQGYTF.

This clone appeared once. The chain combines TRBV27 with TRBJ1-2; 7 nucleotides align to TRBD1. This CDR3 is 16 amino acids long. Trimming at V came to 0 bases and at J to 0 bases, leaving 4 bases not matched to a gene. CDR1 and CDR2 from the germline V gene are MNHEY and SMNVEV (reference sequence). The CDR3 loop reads CASSLSGTEANYGYTF. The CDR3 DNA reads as TGTGCCAGCAGTTTATCCGGGACAGAAGCTAACTATGGCTACACCTTC.

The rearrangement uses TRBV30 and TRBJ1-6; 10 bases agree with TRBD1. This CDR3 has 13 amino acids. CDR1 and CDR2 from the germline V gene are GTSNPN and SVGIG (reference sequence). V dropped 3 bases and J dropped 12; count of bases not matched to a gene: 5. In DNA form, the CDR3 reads TGTGCCTGGAGCTTCGGACAGGGGGTACCCCTCCACTTT. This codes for CAWSFGQGVPLHF.

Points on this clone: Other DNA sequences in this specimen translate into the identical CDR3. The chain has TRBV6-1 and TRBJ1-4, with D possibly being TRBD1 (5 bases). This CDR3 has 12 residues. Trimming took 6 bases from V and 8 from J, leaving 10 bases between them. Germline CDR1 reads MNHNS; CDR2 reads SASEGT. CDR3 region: CASRRGDEKLFF. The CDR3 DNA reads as TGTGCCAGCAGGAGAGGGGACGAAAAACTGTTTTTT.

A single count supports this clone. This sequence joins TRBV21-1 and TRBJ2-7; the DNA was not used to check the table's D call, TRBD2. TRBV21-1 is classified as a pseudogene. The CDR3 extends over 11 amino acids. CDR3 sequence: CASWRGYEQYF. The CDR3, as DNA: TGTGCCAGCTGGCGGGGTTACGAGCAGTACTTC.

The CDR3 bases are TGTGCCAGCAGTTACGAGGGGGGATTCCAGCCCCAGCATTTT. This sequence encodes CASSYEGGFQPQHF. The V call is TRBV2, the J call TRBJ1-5; D possibly corresponds to TRBD1 (6 bases). Between the trimmed V and J ends, which lost 5 bases and 7 bases, there was a span of 15 bases. The CDR3 is made up of 14 amino acids. Germline CDR1 reads SNHLY; CDR2 reads FYNNEI. Looking up the rest from reference TRBV2 and TRBJ1-5 gives the full variable domain: EPEVTQTPSHQVTQMGQEVILRCVPISNHLYFYWYRQILGQKVEFLVSFYNNEISEKSEIFDDQFSVERPDGSNFTLKIRSTKLEDSAMYFCASSYEGGFQPQHFGDGTRLSIL.

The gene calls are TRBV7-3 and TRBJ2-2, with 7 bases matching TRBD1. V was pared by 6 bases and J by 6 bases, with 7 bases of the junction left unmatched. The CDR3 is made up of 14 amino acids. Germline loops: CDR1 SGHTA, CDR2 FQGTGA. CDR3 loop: CASSPGGNPGELFF. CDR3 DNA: TGTGCCAGCAGTCCAGGGGGTAACCCCGGGGAGCTGTTTTTT.

The CDR3 DNA reads as TGCGCCAGCAGCCAAGATTGGGGACCGGGACAGGGACGGCCCCAGCATTTT. As protein: CASSQDWGPGQGRPQHF. The chain couples TRBV4-1 to TRBJ1-5, with 9 bases aligning to TRBD1. This CDR3 has 17 amino acids. The V gene's germline CDR1 is MGHRA and CDR2 YSYEKL. The trim removed 0 bases at V and 9 bases at J, leaving 12 bases unmatched.

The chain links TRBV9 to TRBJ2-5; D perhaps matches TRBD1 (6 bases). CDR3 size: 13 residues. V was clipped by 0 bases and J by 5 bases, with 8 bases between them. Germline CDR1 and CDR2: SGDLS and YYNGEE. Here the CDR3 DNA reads TGTGCCAGCAGCGTAGATCAGGGGGAGACCCAGTACTTC. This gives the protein CASSVDQGETQYF.

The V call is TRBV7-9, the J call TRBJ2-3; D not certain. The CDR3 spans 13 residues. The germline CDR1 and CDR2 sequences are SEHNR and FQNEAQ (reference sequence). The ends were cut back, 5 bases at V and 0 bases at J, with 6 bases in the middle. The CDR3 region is CASSPPSTDTQYF. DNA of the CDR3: TGTGCCAGCAGCCCCCCCAGCACAGATACGCAGTATTTT.

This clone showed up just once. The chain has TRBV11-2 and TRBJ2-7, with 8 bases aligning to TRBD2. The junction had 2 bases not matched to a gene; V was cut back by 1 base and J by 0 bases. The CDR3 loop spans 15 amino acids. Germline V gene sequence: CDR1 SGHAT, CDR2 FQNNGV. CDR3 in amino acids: CASSLVSGSSYEQYF. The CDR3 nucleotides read TGTGCCAGCAGCTTAGTCAGCGGGAGCTCCTACGAGCAGTACTTC. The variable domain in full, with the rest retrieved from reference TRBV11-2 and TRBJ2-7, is EAGVAQSPRYKIIEKRQSVAFWCNPISGHATLYWYQQILGQGPKLLIQFQNNGVVDDSQLPKDRFSAERLKGVDSTLKIQPAKLEDSAVYLCASSLVSGSSYEQYFGPGTRLTVT.

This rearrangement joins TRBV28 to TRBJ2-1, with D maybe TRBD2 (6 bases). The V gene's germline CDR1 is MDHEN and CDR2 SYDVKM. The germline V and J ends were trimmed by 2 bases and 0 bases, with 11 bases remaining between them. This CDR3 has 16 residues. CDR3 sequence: CASSLGGGSSYNEQFF. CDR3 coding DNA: TGTGCCAGCAGTTTAGGCGGAGGGAGCTCCTACAATGAGCAGTTCTTC.

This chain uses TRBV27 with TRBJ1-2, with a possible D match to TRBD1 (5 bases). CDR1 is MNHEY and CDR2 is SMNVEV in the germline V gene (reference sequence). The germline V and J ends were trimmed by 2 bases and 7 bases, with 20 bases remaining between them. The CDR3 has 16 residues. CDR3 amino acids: CASSLTQAPLGLGYTF. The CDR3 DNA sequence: TGTGCCAGCAGTTTAACACAGGCCCCTCTTGGGCTTGGCTACACCTTC.

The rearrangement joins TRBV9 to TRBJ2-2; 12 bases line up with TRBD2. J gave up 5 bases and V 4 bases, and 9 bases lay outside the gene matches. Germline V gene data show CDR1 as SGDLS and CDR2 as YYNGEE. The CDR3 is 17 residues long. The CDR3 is CASSPALTSGRTGELFF. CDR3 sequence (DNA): TGTGCCAGCAGCCCCGCCCTCACTAGCGGGAGGACCGGGGAGCTGTTTTTT.

In DNA, the CDR3 is TGTGCCAGCAGTTATGACAGGGGGTTCGGCTACACCTTC. Translating gives CASSYDRGFGYTF. The genes are TRBV6-5 and TRBJ1-2, with TRBD1 matching 9 bases. Trimming took 3 bases from V and 8 from J; bases not matched to a gene: 4. Germline CDR1 MNHEY, CDR2 SVGAGI. The CDR3 is 13 amino acids.

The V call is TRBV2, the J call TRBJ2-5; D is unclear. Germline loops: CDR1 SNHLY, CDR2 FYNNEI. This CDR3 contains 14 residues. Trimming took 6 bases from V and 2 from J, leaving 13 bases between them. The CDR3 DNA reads TGTGCCAGCAGCCCTAGGACGGTGCAAGAGACCCAGTACTTC. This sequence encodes CASSPRTVQETQYF.

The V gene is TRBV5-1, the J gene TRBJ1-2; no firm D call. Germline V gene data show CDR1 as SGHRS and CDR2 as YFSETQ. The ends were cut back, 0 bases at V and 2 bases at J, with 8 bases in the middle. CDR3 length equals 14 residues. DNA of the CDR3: TGCGCCAGCAGCTTGGCCATTGGGAACTATGGCTACACCTTC. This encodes CASSLAIGNYGYTF.

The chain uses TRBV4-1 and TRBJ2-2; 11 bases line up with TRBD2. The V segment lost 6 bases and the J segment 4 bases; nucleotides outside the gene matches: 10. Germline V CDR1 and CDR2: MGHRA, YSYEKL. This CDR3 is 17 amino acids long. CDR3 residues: CASRAGSGRAVTGELFF. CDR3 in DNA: TGCGCCAGCAGAGCGGGTAGCGGGAGGGCGGTCACCGGGGAGCTGTTTTTT.

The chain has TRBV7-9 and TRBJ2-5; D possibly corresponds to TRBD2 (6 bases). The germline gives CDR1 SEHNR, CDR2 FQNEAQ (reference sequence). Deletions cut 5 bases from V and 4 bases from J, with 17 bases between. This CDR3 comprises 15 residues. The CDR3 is CASSLWDSSLETQYF. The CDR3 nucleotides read TGTGCCAGCAGCCTTTGGGACTCCTCCCTAGAGACCCAGTACTTC.

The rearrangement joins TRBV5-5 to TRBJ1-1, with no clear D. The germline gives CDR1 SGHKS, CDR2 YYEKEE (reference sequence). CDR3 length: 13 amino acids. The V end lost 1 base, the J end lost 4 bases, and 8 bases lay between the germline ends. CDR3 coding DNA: TGTGCCAGCAGCTTGATAACGGGCACTGAAGCTTTCTTT. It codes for CASSLITGTEAFF. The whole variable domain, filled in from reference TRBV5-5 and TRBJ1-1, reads DAGVTQSPTHLIKTRGQQVTLRCSPISGHKSVSWYQQVLGQGPQFIFQYYEKEERGRGNFPDRFSARQFPNYSSELNVNALLLGDSALYLCASSLITGTEAFFGQGTRLTVV.

CDR3 region: CASREAGTVPHEQYF. The CDR3, as DNA: TGTGCCAGCAGGGAGGCCGGGACAGTACCCCACGAGCAGTACTTC. This chain joins TRBV6-5 and TRBJ2-7; 7 bases line up with TRBD1. Germline V gene sequence: CDR1 MNHEY, CDR2 SVGAGI. The V and J ends lost 6 bases and 5 bases, in that order; junction bases with no gene match: 13. CDR3 size: 15 residues.

CDR3 loop: CASSPRTIPDTQYF. For the CDR3, the DNA is TGTGCCAGCAGCCCTAGGACTATCCCAGATACGCAGTATTTT. The chain is built from TRBV9 and TRBJ2-3, with D perhaps matching TRBD2 (6 bases). Trimming pared 4 bases from V and 4 bases from J, leaving 13 bases between. This CDR3 has 14 residues. Germline V CDR1 and CDR2: SGDLS, YYNGEE.

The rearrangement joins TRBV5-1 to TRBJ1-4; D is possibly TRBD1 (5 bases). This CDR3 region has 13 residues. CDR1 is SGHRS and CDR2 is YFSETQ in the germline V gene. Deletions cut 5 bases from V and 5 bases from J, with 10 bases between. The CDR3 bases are TGCGCCAGCAGTGAGACAGCGAATGAAAAACTGTTTTTT. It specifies CASSETANEKLFF.

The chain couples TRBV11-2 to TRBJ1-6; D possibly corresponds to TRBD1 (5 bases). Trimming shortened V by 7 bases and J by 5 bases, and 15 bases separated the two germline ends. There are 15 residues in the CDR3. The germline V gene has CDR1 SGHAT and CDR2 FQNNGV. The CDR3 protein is CASNKKGADNSPLHF. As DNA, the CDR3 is TGTGCCAGCAATAAGAAAGGGGCAGATAATTCACCCCTCCACTTT. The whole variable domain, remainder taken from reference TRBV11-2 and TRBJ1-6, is EAGVAQSPRYKIIEKRQSVAFWCNPISGHATLYWYQQILGQGPKLLIQFQNNGVVDDSQLPKDRFSAERLKGVDSTLKIQPAKLEDSAVYLCASNKKGADNSPLHFGNGTRLTVT.

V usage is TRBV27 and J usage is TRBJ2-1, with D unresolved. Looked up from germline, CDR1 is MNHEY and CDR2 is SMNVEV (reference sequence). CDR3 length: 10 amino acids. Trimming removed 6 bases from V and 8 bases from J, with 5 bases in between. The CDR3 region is CASSIDEQFF. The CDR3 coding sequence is TGTGCCAGCAGCATCGATGAGCAGTTCTTC.